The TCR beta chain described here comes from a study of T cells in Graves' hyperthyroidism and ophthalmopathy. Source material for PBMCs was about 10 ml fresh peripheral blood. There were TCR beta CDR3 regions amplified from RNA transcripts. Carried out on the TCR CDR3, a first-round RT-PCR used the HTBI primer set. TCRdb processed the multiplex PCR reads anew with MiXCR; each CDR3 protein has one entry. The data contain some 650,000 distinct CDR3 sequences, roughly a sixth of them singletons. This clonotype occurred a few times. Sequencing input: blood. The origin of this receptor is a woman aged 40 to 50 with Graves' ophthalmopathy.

The CDR3 reads CAISMDTSTDTQYF. The CDR3 DNA sequence: TGTGCCATCAGCATGGATACTAGCACAGATACGCAGTATTTT. The chain employs TRBV10-3 and TRBJ2-3, with D uncertain. This CDR3 region has 14 residues. Germline assignment: CDR1 ENHRY and CDR2 SYGVKD. V lost 6 bases and J 0 bases, leaving 10 bases between the germline ends.